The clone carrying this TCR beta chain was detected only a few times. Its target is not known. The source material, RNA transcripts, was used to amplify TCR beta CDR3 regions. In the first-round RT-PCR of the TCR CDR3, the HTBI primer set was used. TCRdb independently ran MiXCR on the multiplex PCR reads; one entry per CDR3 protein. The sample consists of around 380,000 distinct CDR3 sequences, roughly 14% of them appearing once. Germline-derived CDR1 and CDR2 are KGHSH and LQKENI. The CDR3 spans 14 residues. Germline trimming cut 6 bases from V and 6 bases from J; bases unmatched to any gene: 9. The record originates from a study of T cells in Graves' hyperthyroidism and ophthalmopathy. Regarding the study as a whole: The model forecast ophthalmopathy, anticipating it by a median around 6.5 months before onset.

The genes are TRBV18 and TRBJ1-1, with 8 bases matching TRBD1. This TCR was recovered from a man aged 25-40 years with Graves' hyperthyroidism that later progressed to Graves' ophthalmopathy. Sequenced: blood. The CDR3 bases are TGTGCCAGCTCCCAGGGACAGGTGAGGTCTGAAGCTTTCTTT. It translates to CASSQGQVRSEAFF.